This T cell receptor (beta chain) was captured in a study of blood T cell repertoires in COVID-19. Study as a whole: Acute and convalescent COVID-19 samples came from the United States, Italy and Spain. PBMCs, B-cell-depleted T cells, or T cells provided the cDNA or gDNA that made up the material.

The germline V gene has CDR1 SGHTA and CDR2 FQGNSA. This CDR3 comprises 13 residues. Trimming pared 3 bases from V and 6 bases from J, leaving 12 bases between. The authors' processing: Amplified reference gene primers provided the basis for estimating nucleated cell counts. This table comes from immunoSEQ multiplex PCR, and its TCRdb copy is limited to in-frame clones, with some not included. D and trimming come from the DNA, and the V and J calls and clone size come from that table. The profile shows about 410,000 clones, roughly 90% of them singletons. The Seattle patients joined while their infection was active and were tracked longitudinally afterward.

The source of this sequence is a woman aged 40 to 50 with COVID-19, enrolled during active disease. The chain employs TRBV7-2 and TRBJ2-7, with D perhaps matching TRBD1 (6 bases). Sequencing was carried out using peripheral blood. The chain's CDR3 is CASSFGQLGEQYF. As DNA, the CDR3 is TGTGCCAGCAGCTTTGGACAGCTCGGCGAGCAGTACTTC.